The source of this TCR delta chain is a study of TRDV2 sequences in healthy donors (dated by TCRdb to 2018 to 2021). For the study in its entirety: Fewer than 25 single-cell-derived gamma9delta2 T cell clones spanning the full range of antitumor activity were TCR-sequenced and traced within the bulk repertoire.

Comment on this clone: Its antigen remains unidentified. Per-base quality was not reported, and no clone a single base away is much larger than it.

The library was built by means of PCR. The data were produced on an Illumina MiSeq. In the source study's methods: When TRDV repertoire clonotype frequencies were reported, any clonotype that had only a single read was left out. Clonotypes were called again by TCRdb from the public reads via CATT, and duplicate nucleotide sequences were then merged into one entry. The V and J calls shown here were made by TCRdb, not taken from the authors' results. Within this sample are some 980 delta-chain clones, with approximately 57% of them counted one time only. Over 15% of the sample is taken by the ten largest. To follow how often functionally characterized gamma9delta2 T cell clones showed up, the researchers ran bulk sequencing on complete TCR delta chain (Vdelta2) repertoires. Peripheral blood of anonymous healthy donors was obtained by purchase from the Dutch blood bank. All of the gamma9delta2 T cells analyzed in the study came from the peripheral blood of healthy donors.

Overall results and qualifications from the work: The TCRdelta clonotypes of several highly reactive clones appeared rare, as these clonotypes were not detected in the bulk sequencing data of the respective donors. The observed TCRdelta repertoires were strongly focused, but the frequency of each clonotype showed no correlation with the antitumor functional potential of the corresponding clone.

Inclusive of the bounding cysteine and phenylalanine, the CDR3 is 20 residues long. Of all the DNA, just the CDR3 is kept, 60 bases in frame from base 1. The germline V gene provides CDR1 GEAIGNYY and CDR2 EKD. Germline trimming amounts to 0 bases on V and 0 bases on J, with 13 as the count of junction bases outside the gene matches. The sequence was obtained from a human donor in good health. The chain is encoded by TRDV2 joined to TRDJ1, with 12 bases in between that match TRDD3. The sequencing sample was made of Vd2+ gamma-delta T cells from blood. This sample's cell subset or site label indicates: TCR Vdelta2-expressing (gamma9delta2) T cells. The DNA reads as follows: TGTGCCTGTGACACCGTGACTGGGGGATACACCGGCAAGTACACCGATAAACTCATCTTT. This translates into CACDTVTGGYTGKYTDKLIF.